The sequence of this T cell receptor (beta chain) was determined in a study of T cells after yellow fever vaccination. Germline CDR1 MDHEN, CDR2 SYDVKM. Trimming took off 6 bases at V and 5 bases at J, with 19 bases between the two ends. The CDR3 is made up of 15 amino acids. 5'RACE template switching added a universal primer site and UMIs to TCR cDNA. TCRdb called the 5' RACE reads again in MiXCR, with one record for every CDR3 protein. The sample yields a few hundred thousand distinct CDR3 sequences, approximately 4% seen once. In its sample, this clonotype was seen many times. Material: PBMCs, obtained 5 days after the yellow fever booster vaccination. The origin of this receptor is a man between 18 and 35 years old who received the YFV17D yellow fever vaccine. The rearrangement joins TRBV28 to TRBJ1-2; possible D gene TRBD1, 5 bases. CDR3 nucleotide sequence: TGTGCCAGCAGGGAGGCCCGGGGGAGTGGATATGGCTACACCTTC. Translated: CASREARGSGYGYTF.